A single sample is the source of the 7 T cell receptor beta chains below, sequenced in a study of blood T cell repertoires in COVID-19. Profiling relied on immunoSEQ multiplex PCR, and the TCRdb table lists in-frame clones only, not all of them. The repertoire holds about 120,000 clones, with roughly 79% as singletons. Specimen: peripheral blood. These TCRs come from a human donor in a cohort sampled during active COVID-19.

The rearrangement links TRBV6-4 to TRBJ2-3; D perhaps matches TRBD2 (5 bases). The CDR3 is made up of 14 amino acids. Trimming shortened V by 2 bases and J by 1 base, and 7 bases separated the two germline ends. The V gene's germline CDR1 is MRHNA and CDR2 SNTAGT. The CDR3 protein is CASSDLAGTDTQYF. As DNA, the CDR3 is TGTGCCAGCAGTGACCTAGCAGGCACAGATACGCAGTATTTT.

This clone appeared many times. The genes are TRBV5-1 and TRBJ2-3, with TRBD1 matching 7 bases. The CDR3 is 17 residues long. Germline CDR1 SGHRS, CDR2 YFSETQ. Losses at the gene ends were 0 bases for V and 2 bases for J; bases not matched to a gene: 9. The CDR3 DNA reads as TGCGCCAGCAGCTTGGGGCACCGGGACAGATCCACAGATACGCAGTATTTT. It codes for CASSLGHRDRSTDTQYF.

The chain couples TRBV3-1 (or the pseudogene TRBV3-2) to TRBJ2-7; 12 positions match TRBD2. In germline, CDR1 is LGHDT, CDR2 YNNKEL (reference sequence). V lost 6 bases and J lost 5; bases outside the gene matches: 8. The length of the CDR3 is 15 residues. Here the CDR3 reads CASRPSSGRGNEQYF. Here the CDR3 DNA reads TGTGCCAGCAGGCCGTCTAGCGGGAGGGGAAACGAGCAGTACTTC.

The chain's CDR3 is CASSTATGGLYEQYF. CDR3 bases: TGTGCCAGTAGTACGGCCACAGGGGGCCTCTACGAGCAGTACTTC. V is TRBV19 and J is TRBJ2-7; 9 nucleotides align to TRBD1. V was clipped by 4 bases and J by 3 bases; unmatched bases: 7. This CDR3 region has 15 residues. The germline V gene encodes CDR1 LNHDA and CDR2 SQIVND (reference sequence).

The gene calls are TRBV6-2 or TRBV6-3 and TRBJ1-5; TRBD1 matches 9 bases. This CDR3 is built from 16 residues. With V trimmed by 4 bases and J by 0 bases, 4 bases remained unmatched. Germline V gives CDR1 MNHEY, CDR2 SVGEGT. The CDR3 nucleotides read TGTGCCAGCAGTTGGGACAGGGAATATAGCAATCAGCCCCAGCATTTT. This sequence encodes CASSWDREYSNQPQHF.

The chain uses TRBV29-1 and TRBJ2-5; 7 nucleotides agree with TRBD1. The length of the CDR3 is 11 residues. The ends lost 4 bases at V and 7 bases at J; junction bases unmatched: 3. CDR1 and CDR2 from the germline V gene are SQVTM and ANQGSEA. CDR3 nucleotide sequence: TGCAGCGTTGGGACAGGTGGGACCCAGTACTTC. Translated, it gives CSVGTGGTQYF. Full variable domain (missing parts from reference TRBV29-1 and TRBJ2-5): SAVISQKPSRDICQRGTSLTIQCQVDSQVTMMFWYRQQPGQSLTLIATANQGSEATYESGFVIDKFPISRPNLTFSTLTVSNMSPEDSSIYLCSVGTGGTQYFGPGTRLLVL.

The V gene is TRBV5-6, the J gene TRBJ1-3, with D possibly being TRBD1 (6 bases). This CDR3 has 15 amino acids. V dropped 2 bases and J dropped 2 bases, with 11 bases sitting between them. CDR1 is SGHDT, CDR2 YYEEEE, per germline. The CDR3 protein is CASSFGRGPGNTIYF. The CDR3 DNA reads as TGTGCCAGCAGCTTCGGGCGGGGGCCTGGAAACACCATATATTTT.